One and the same sample provided the 19 T cell receptor beta chains below, sequenced in a study of blood T cell repertoires in COVID-19. TCRdb's table, derived via immunoSEQ multiplex PCR, lists solely in-frame clones and lacks some. The sample carries about 150,000 clones, about 76% recorded once. Source material: peripheral blood. These receptors came from a woman in her sixties or seventies with active or convalescent COVID-19.

This chain links TRBV28 with TRBJ1-1; TRBD1 matches at 9 bases. Trimming cost V 2 bases and J 1 base; bases outside gene matches: 2. The CDR3 covers 15 residues. The V gene's germline CDR1 is MDHEN and CDR2 SYDVKM. The chain's CDR3 is CASSLTGQGNTEAFF. The CDR3 DNA is TGTGCCAGCAGTTTAACGGGACAGGGGAACACTGAAGCTTTCTTT.

V usage is TRBV19 and J usage is TRBJ1-1, with D possibly TRBD1 on 6 matching bases. V gave up 7 bases and J gave up 1 base, with 13 bases separating them. The V gene's germline CDR1 is LNHDA and CDR2 SQIVND (reference sequence). This CDR3 has 14 amino acids. The CDR3, as DNA: TGTGCCAGTACTGGGGACACTACGAACACTGAAGCTTTCTTT. Encoded protein: CASTGDTTNTEAFF.

This chain links TRBV3-1 (or the pseudogene TRBV3-2) with TRBJ1-3; 8 bases are a match to TRBD1. This CDR3 has 14 amino acids. CDR1 and CDR2 from the germline V gene are LGHDT and YNNKEL (reference sequence). The V and J ends lost 4 bases and 4 bases, in that order; junction bases with no gene match: 3. The CDR3, as DNA: TGTGCCAGCAGCCGGACAGGGCCAGGAAACACCATATATTTT. Translated: CASSRTGPGNTIYF.

This clone was seen once. J is TRBJ2-5 and V is TRBV5-8, with 8 positions matching TRBD2. This CDR3 is built from 15 residues. The V gene's germline CDR1 is SGHTS and CDR2 YDEGEE. The J segment lost 2 bases and the V segment lost 4 bases, leaving 7 bases of the junction unmatched. This CDR3 reads CASSPGTRQQETQYF. The CDR3 DNA reads TGTGCCAGCAGCCCCGGGACTAGACAGCAAGAGACCCAGTACTTC.

V usage is TRBV6-5 and J usage is TRBJ1-1; TRBD1 is a possible D gene (5 bases). Trimming cost V 0 bases and J 6 bases, with 14 bases left between them. The V gene's germline CDR1 is MNHEY and CDR2 SVGAGI. This CDR3 comprises 15 residues. The CDR3 loop is CASSYSGGWGSEAFF. CDR3 DNA: TGTGCCAGCAGTTACTCCGGGGGATGGGGCTCTGAAGCTTTCTTT.

The rearrangement links TRBV6-5 to TRBJ2-2; D unresolved. Between the trimmed V and J ends, which lost 11 bases and 3 bases, there was a span of 19 bases. The germline V gene has CDR1 MNHEY and CDR2 SVGAGI. This CDR3 has 15 residues. The CDR3 coding sequence is TGTGCCGCCAAAGGAGCCGGTGGTGACACCGGGGAGCTGTTTTTT. Translating it yields CAAKGAGGDTGELFF.

The chain employs TRBV5-1 and TRBJ1-4; TRBD1 agrees at 9 bases. CDR3 length equals 15 residues. V lost 4 bases and J lost 10; bases outside the gene matches: 11. Per germline, CDR1 SGHRS and CDR2 YFSETQ. The CDR3 bases are TGCGCCAGCAGCCAGAGGACAGGGGATCTAGGAAAACTGTTTTTT. This encodes CASSQRTGDLGKLFF.

V gene TRBV28 combines with J gene TRBJ2-1, with 12 nucleotides matching TRBD2. V trimming: 5 bases; J trimming: 5 bases; junction bases outside the gene matches: 4. This CDR3 has 15 residues. Germline V gene data show CDR1 as MDHEN and CDR2 as SYDVKM. This CDR3 is CASSQTSGGDNEQFF. The CDR3 coding sequence is TGTGCCAGCAGTCAGACTAGCGGGGGAGACAATGAGCAGTTCTTC.

The chain joins TRBV5-1 to TRBJ1-2; D call uncertain. Trimming left V 4 bases short and J 7 bases short, with 20 bases between. The CDR3 covers 15 residues. Germline V CDR1 and CDR2: SGHRS, YFSETQ. The CDR3 nucleotides read TGCGCCAGCAGCCCCATGGGCAGCCCGTCTATTGGCTACACCTTC. Its translation is CASSPMGSPSIGYTF.

This chain links TRBV29-1 with TRBJ2-1, with a possible D match to TRBD1 (6 bases). The CDR3 consists of 14 residues. The ends were cut back, 5 bases at V and 5 bases at J, with 16 bases in the middle. Germline CDR1 SQVTM, CDR2 ANQGSEA. CDR3 region: CSVLLMGADNEQFF. The CDR3 DNA follows: TGCAGCGTTCTACTAATGGGGGCCGACAATGAGCAGTTCTTC.

The chain employs TRBV30 and TRBJ2-1, with TRBD1 identical over 10 bases. This CDR3 region has 15 residues. Germline assignment: CDR1 GTSNPN and CDR2 SVGIG (reference sequence). V shed 1 base, J shed 8 bases, and the junction held 8 bases outside the gene matches. Here the CDR3 DNA reads TGTGCCTGGAGTGCGGGACAGGGGTACGATGATGAGCAGTTCTTC. This sequence encodes CAWSAGQGYDDEQFF.

Only one count was recorded for this clone. In DNA form, the CDR3 reads TGTGCCAGCAGCTGGGGACAGGTTGATCAGCCCCAGCATTTT. It is translated as CASSWGQVDQPQHF. V usage is TRBV5-8 and J usage is TRBJ1-5; 8 nucleotides align to TRBD1. The CDR3 totals 14 residues. Trimming took 3 bases from V and 5 from J; bases not matched to a gene: 4. Per germline, CDR1 SGHTS and CDR2 YDEGEE. Filled out from reference TRBV5-8 and TRBJ1-5, the complete variable domain reads EAGVTQSPTHLIKTRGQQATLRCSPISGHTSVYWYQQALGLGLQFLLWYDEGEERNRGNFPPRFSGRQFPNYSSELNVNALELEDSALYLCASSWGQVDQPQHFGDGTRLSIL.

The chain uses TRBV27 and TRBJ2-7, with 10 positions matching TRBD1. J gave up 7 bases and V 3 bases, and 6 bases lay outside the gene matches. In germline, CDR1 is MNHEY, CDR2 SMNVEV (reference sequence). This CDR3 contains 14 residues. CDR3 DNA: TGTGCCAGCAGTTTCCGACAGGGGGCGGGGGAGCAGTACGTC. Protein product: CASSFRQGAGEQYV.

This clone was seen a few times. The V and J genes are TRBV6-5 and TRBJ1-1; D uncertain. Trimming removed 8 bases at V and 1 base at J, with 8 bases between. CDR1 and CDR2 from the germline V gene are MNHEY and SVGAGI. CDR3 length equals 12 residues. The CDR3 reads CASGVGNTEAFF. The CDR3, as DNA: TGTGCCAGCGGAGTGGGGAACACTGAAGCTTTCTTT.

The chain carries TRBV9 and TRBJ2-5, with a weak D call TRBD2 (6 bases). Germline CDR1 reads SGDLS; CDR2 reads YYNGEE. The CDR3 covers 12 residues. Trimming cost V 4 bases and J 9 bases, with 13 bases left between them. The CDR3 spells CASSRGVGAQYF. CDR3 nucleotide sequence: TGTGCCAGCAGCCGCGGGGTCGGGGCCCAGTACTTC.

The chain uses TRBV7-9 and TRBJ1-3; the match to TRBD1 covers 9 bases. Germline CDR1 is SEHNR and CDR2 is FQNEAQ (reference sequence). CDR3 length equals 15 residues. The ends lost 9 bases at V and 2 bases at J; junction bases unmatched: 8. For the CDR3, the DNA is TGTGCCAGTTCTGGAGGACAGGGGACTGGAAACACCATATATTTT. Translating gives CASSGGQGTGNTIYF.

This clone was detected only once. The chain carries TRBV9 and TRBJ1-2; TRBD1 matches at 10 bases. The CDR3 is 14 amino acids. V lost 3 bases and J lost 3; bases outside the gene matches: 2. Looked up from germline, CDR1 is SGDLS and CDR2 is YYNGEE. The CDR3 here is CASSGDRGDYGYTF. For the CDR3, the DNA is TGTGCCAGCAGCGGGGACAGGGGCGACTATGGCTACACCTTC.

The V and J genes are TRBV28 and TRBJ2-1, with a weak D call TRBD1 (7 bases). V dropped 6 bases and J dropped 3 bases, with 18 bases sitting between them. In germline, CDR1 is MDHEN, CDR2 SYDVKM. There are 16 residues in the CDR3. CDR3 amino acids: CASSLPGGGVYNEQFF. The CDR3 DNA sequence: TGTGCCAGCAGCCTCCCAGGGGGAGGTGTCTACAATGAGCAGTTCTTC.

The rearrangement joins TRBV7-5 to TRBJ1-1; TRBD1 is the table's D call and was not checked against the DNA. TRBV7-5 constitutes a pseudogene. CDR3 size: 14 residues. This chain's CDR3 is CVRSSGTKNTEAFF. The CDR3 nucleotides are TGTGTCAGAAGCTCCGGGACAAAGAACACTGAAGCTTTCTTT.